The present T cell receptor (beta chain) was sequenced within a study of technical replicates of blood from a few donors. Assay used: immunoSEQ multiplex PCR; TCRdb lists only in-frame clones, some missing. The table lists under 85,000 clones, about 91% of them singletons. This TCR derives from a human donor in good health. Some clones in this sample may be carry-over from other donors' samples. Sequencing was done on a sample of T cells isolated from PBMCs.

The CDR3 is CASSPDRASGTDTQYF. The CDR3 DNA follows: TGTGCCAGCAGCCCTGACAGGGCCTCGGGCACAGATACGCAGTATTTT. The chain recombines TRBV7-3 with TRBJ2-3; 7 positions match TRBD1. The CDR3 contains 16 residues. Per germline, CDR1 SGHTA and CDR2 FQGTGA. The V segment lost 5 bases and the J segment 1 base; nucleotides outside the gene matches: 9.